This TCR beta chain is drawn from a study of T cell responses to AZD1222 COVID-19 vaccine. Broader study findings: Among AZD1222 vaccinees, only five to seven were seropositive at baseline. Unmutated variant regions are reportedly targeted by nearly half of spike-specific TCRs.

In regard to this clone: As yet, its antigen is unknown.

Generated by immunoSEQ multiplex PCR, the TCRdb table keeps only in-frame clones and is missing some. This table holds around 99,000 clones, approximately 93% found once. Trimming took 1 base from V and 4 from J, leaving 8 bases between them. The CDR3 runs to 14 residues. Germline CDR1 and CDR2: SNHLY and FYNNEI. The sequence was collected from an adult who received the AZD1222 COVID-19 vaccine. The sample here was peripheral blood, taken 28 days after the second AZD1222 dose. The chain has TRBV2 and TRBJ1-5; no clear D. The CDR3 loop is CASSEGSGNQPQHF. The CDR3 DNA follows: TGTGCCAGCAGTGAAGGGAGCGGTAATCAGCCCCAGCATTTT.